These T cell receptor beta chains were read from a single sample in a study of blood T cell repertoires in COVID-19. Clones were read by immunoSEQ multiplex PCR, and TCRdb kept only the in-frame ones, dropping some. The table has tens of thousands of clones, 87% seen once. Sequenced input: peripheral blood. All receptors come from a man between 25 and 39 years old with acute or convalescent COVID-19. Both conserved end residues are part of each CDR3.

v_call,j_call,cdr3_aa
TRBV2,TRBJ2-7,CASSDSRGREQYF
TRBV27,TRBJ2-1,CASSLVLAGGEQFF
TRBV6-5,TRBJ2-5,CASSYSEGGQETQYF
TRBV7-9,TRBJ2-5,CASTRSSGRAGETQYF
TRBV28,TRBJ2-7,CASSFRSSGRSAYEQYF
TRBV2,TRBJ1-5,CASRSYSNQPQHF
TRBV13,TRBJ2-1,CASSGGRDPAGTSGIGSYNEQFF
TRBV7-2,TRBJ2-4,CASRGTGGLDIQYF
TRBV18,TRBJ1-3,CASSRDSGNTIYF
TRBV6-2/TRBV6-3,TRBJ2-5,CASSYLLGRREFEETQYF
TRBV7-9,TRBJ2-5,CASSFADQETQYF
TRBV6-2/TRBV6-3,TRBJ1-2,CASTPHPPYGYTF
TRBV7-9,TRBJ2-5,CASSLAGGLAGGETQYF
TRBV7-3,TRBJ1-5,CASSLDGIQPQHF
TRBV10-1,TRBJ2-1,CASSERTSGHNEQFF
TRBV23-1,TRBJ2-7,CASTCWDRGNFYEQYF
TRBV12-5,TRBJ1-1,CASGETGNTEAFF
TRBV28,TRBJ2-7,CATWPAGGIYEQYF
TRBV7-3,TRBJ2-5,CASSPSGGGGTQYF
TRBV4-3,TRBJ2-3,CASSQDRGATDTQYF
TRBV5-1,TRBJ1-2,CASSQDRGANYGYTF
TRBV9,TRBJ1-2,CASSETGSPNYGYTF
TRBV30,TRBJ1-2,CAWSRTGIGYTF
TRBV9,TRBJ1-2,CASSVTPGGRNYGYTF
TRBV9,TRBJ1-6,CASSPGNPPLHF
TRBV28,TRBJ2-7,CASSTSRDTLYEQYF
TRBV18,TRBJ2-7,CASSPQVVREQYF
TRBV19,TRBJ2-5,CASSIVGLVETQYF
TRBV27,TRBJ2-3,CASTGLAFDTQYF
TRBV9,TRBJ2-1,CASSQRESVGDFNEQFF
TRBV19,TRBJ2-2,CASSFIAGGAGELFF
TRBV6-5,TRBJ1-1,CASSLQGGPEAFF
TRBV9,TRBJ1-2,CASSVECRLFGYTF
TRBV19,TRBJ1-5,CASRDRDQPQHF
TRBV6-5,TRBJ2-6,CASSSQFSGANVLTF
TRBV6-6,TRBJ2-7,CASSRQMPGTSGSQSSYEQYF
TRBV7-9,TRBJ2-7,CASSLAGARDEQYF